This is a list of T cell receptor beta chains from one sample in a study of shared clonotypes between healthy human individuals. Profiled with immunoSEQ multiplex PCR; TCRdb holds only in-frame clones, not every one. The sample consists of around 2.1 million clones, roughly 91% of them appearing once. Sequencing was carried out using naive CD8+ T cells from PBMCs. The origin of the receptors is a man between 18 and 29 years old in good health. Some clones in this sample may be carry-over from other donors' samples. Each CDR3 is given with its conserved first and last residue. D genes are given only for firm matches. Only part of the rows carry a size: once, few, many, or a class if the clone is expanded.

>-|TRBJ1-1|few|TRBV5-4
CASSLIAGANTEAFF
TGTGCCAGCAGCCTAATTGCGGGGGCGAACACTGAAGCTTTCTTT
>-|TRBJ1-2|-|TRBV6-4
CASSVTTGYGYTF
TGTGCCAGCAGTGTTACGACAGGCTATGGCTACACCTTC
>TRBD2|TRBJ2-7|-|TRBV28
CASSSRLAGTSYEQYF
TGTGCCAGCAGTTCAAGACTAGCGGGCACCTCCTACGAGCAGTACTTC
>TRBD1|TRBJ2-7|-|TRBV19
CASSMGRGPYEQYF
TGTGCCAGTAGTATGGGCAGGGGGCCATACGAGCAGTACTTC
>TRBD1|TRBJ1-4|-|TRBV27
CASSLGQGGANEKLFF
TGTGCCAGCAGTTTGGGACAGGGGGGAGCTAATGAAAAACTGTTTTTT
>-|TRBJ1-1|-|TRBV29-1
CSAVLNTEAFF
TGCAGCGCGGTTTTGAACACTGAAGCTTTCTTT
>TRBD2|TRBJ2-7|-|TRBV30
CAWNAGLAYEQYF
TGTGCCTGGAACGCGGGACTAGCCTACGAGCAGTACTTC
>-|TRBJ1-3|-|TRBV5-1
CASSSLPGTLIGNTIYF
TGCGCCAGCAGCTCCCTCCCGGGCACATTAATTGGAAACACCATATATTTT
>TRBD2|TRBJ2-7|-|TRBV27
CASSFSASGASYEQYF
TGTGCCAGCAGTTTCTCTGCTAGCGGGGCATCCTACGAGCAGTACTTC
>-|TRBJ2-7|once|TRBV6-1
CASSEYLTYLSSYEQYF
TGTGCCAGCAGTGAGTACCTTACCTACCTTTCCTCCTACGAGCAGTACTTC
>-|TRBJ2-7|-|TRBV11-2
CASSLVPGGSEQYF
TGTGCCAGCAGCTTAGTACCTGGGGGTTCCGAGCAGTACTTC
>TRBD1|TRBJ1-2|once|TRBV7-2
CASSLAPPWEGGAYGYTF
TGTGCCAGCAGCTTAGCCCCACCCTGGGAAGGGGGCGCGTACGGCTACACCTTC
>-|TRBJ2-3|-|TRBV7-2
CASSPRGGVGDTQYF
TGTGCCAGCAGCCCCAGAGGGGGGGTTGGGGATACGCAGTATTTT
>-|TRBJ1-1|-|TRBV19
CASSIPPGIRTEAFF
TGTGCCAGTAGTATTCCCCCAGGGATCCGCACTGAAGCTTTCTTT
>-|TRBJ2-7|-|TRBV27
CASSLKQTSGGKGGYEQYF
TGTGCCAGCAGTTTAAAGCAGACCTCTGGCGGGAAGGGGGGCTACGAGCAGTACTTC
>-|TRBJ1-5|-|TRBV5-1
CASSYREFGSSNQPQHF
TGCGCCAGCAGCTACCGAGAATTCGGGTCTAGCAATCAGCCCCAGCATTTT
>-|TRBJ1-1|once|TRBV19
CASSPSGTEAFF
TGTGCCAGTAGTCCTTCGGGCACTGAAGCTTTCTTT
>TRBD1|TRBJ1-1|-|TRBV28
CASSFPQQGWYTEAFF
TGTGCCAGCAGTTTCCCCCAACAGGGGTGGTACACTGAAGCTTTCTTT
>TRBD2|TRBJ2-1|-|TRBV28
CASSFPLAGVVGNEQFF
TGTGCCAGCAGTTTCCCGCTAGCGGGAGTTGTGGGCAATGAGCAGTTCTTC
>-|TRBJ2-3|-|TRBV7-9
CASSLTSDSRGHDTQYF
TGTGCCAGCAGCCTTACCTCGGACAGTCGGGGCCACGATACGCAGTATTTT
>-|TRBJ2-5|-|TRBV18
CASSSSPGETQYF
TGTGCCAGCTCAAGCAGTCCCGGGGAGACCCAGTACTTC
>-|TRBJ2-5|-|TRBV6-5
CASSYSIREQETQYF
TGTGCCAGCAGTTACTCGATCAGGGAGCAAGAGACCCAGTACTTC
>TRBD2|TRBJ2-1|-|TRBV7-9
CASSPPSGAYNEQFF
TGTGCCAGCAGTCCGCCTAGCGGAGCCTACAATGAGCAGTTCTTC
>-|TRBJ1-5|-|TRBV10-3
CAISEGDRDNQPQHF
TGTGCCATCAGTGAGGGGGATCGGGACAATCAGCCCCAGCATTTT
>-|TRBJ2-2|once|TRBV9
CASSPGVAGELFF
TGTGCCAGCAGTCCGGGGGTGGCCGGGGAGCTGTTTTTT
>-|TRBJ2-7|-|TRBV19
CATSPGLVQYEQYF
TGTGCCACCTCCCCTGGTCTAGTCCAATACGAGCAGTACTTC
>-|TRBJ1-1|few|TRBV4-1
CASSLREGTEAFF
TGCGCCAGCAGCCTAAGGGAAGGTACTGAAGCTTTCTTT
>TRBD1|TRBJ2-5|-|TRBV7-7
CASSSLATQGAAQYF
TGTGCCAGCAGCTCACTTGCTACACAGGGGGCCGCCCAGTACTTC
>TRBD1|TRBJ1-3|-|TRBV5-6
CASSRTGWSTIYF
TGTGCCAGCAGTAGGACAGGATGGAGCACCATATATTTT
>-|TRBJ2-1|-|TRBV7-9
CASSTRDGGLDEQFF
TGTGCCAGCAGCACCCGGGACGGCGGTTTGGATGAGCAGTTCTTC
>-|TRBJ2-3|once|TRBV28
CASSSTRERWGDTQYF
TGTGCCAGCAGTTCAACCCGGGAGCGTTGGGGAGATACGCAGTATTTT
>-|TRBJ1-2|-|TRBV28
CASTPVQRYGYTF
TGTGCCAGCACACCCGTACAGCGCTATGGCTACACCTTC
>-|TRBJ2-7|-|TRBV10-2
CASSVPTDEQYF
TGCGCCAGCAGTGTTCCCACGGACGAGCAGTACTTC
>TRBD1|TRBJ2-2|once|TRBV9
CASSVSGQGNTGELFF
TGTGCCAGCAGCGTATCGGGACAGGGGAACACCGGGGAGCTGTTTTTT
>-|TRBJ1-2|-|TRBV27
CASSGPYSGGYTF
TGTGCCAGCAGTGGACCTTACTCGGGCGGCTACACCTTC
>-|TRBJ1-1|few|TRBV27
CASSLGPSLVNTEAFF
TGTGCCAGCAGTCTCGGTCCTTCCCTGGTGAACACTGAAGCTTTCTTT
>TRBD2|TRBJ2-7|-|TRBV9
CASTEGLADSYEQYF
TGTGCCAGCACCGAAGGACTAGCGGACTCCTACGAGCAGTACTTC
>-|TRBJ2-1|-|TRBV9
CASSGWDANNEQFF
TGTGCCAGCAGCGGATGGGACGCCAACAATGAGCAGTTCTTC
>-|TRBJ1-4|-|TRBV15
CATSRQSTNEKLFF
TGTGCCACCAGTAGACAATCAACTAATGAAAAACTGTTTTTT
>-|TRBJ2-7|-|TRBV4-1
CASSQPGTSSYEQYF
TGCGCCAGCAGCCAACCCGGGACAAGCTCCTACGAGCAGTACTTC
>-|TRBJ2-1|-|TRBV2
CASSEGVWELDNEQFF
TGTGCCAGCAGTGAAGGGGTGTGGGAATTGGACAATGAGCAGTTCTTC
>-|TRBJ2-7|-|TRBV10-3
CAISESVQLSYEQYF
TGTGCCATCAGTGAGTCCGTCCAGCTATCCTACGAGCAGTACTTC
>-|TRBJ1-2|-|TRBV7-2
CASSLSRTANYGYTF
TGTGCCAGCAGCTTATCCCGGACAGCTAACTATGGCTACACCTTC
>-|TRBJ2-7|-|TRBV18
CASSPGNYEQYF
TGTGCCAGCTCACCAGGGAACTACGAGCAGTACTTC
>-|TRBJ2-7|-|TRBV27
CASSPIGGPSYEQYF
TGTGCCAGCAGTCCCATCGGGGGTCCTTCCTACGAGCAGTACTTC
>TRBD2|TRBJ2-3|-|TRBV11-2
CASSLVIGGSGRDTQYF
TGTGCCAGCAGCTTAGTTATTGGAGGTAGCGGGAGGGATACGCAGTATTTT
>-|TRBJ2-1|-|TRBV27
CASSLSRLASNEQFF
TGTGCCAGCAGTTTATCGCGGCTAGCGAGCAATGAGCAGTTCTTC
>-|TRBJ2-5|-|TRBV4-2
CASSQLDLGETQYF
TGTGCCAGCAGCCAATTGGACCTAGGAGAGACCCAGTACTTC
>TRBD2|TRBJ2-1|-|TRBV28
CASSSLAEAAYNEQFF
TGTGCCAGCAGTTCCCTAGCGGAGGCCGCCTACAATGAGCAGTTCTTC
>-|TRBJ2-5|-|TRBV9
CASSVAGTMWETQYF
TGTGCCAGCAGCGTAGCAGGGACAATGTGGGAGACCCAGTACTTC
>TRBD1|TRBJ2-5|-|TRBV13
CASSPRTGLETQYF
TGTGCCAGCAGCCCTAGGACAGGGTTGGAGACCCAGTACTTC
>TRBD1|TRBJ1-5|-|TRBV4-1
CASSQDPRTGVGQPQHF
TGCGCCAGCAGCCAAGACCCGCGGACAGGGGTGGGTCAGCCCCAGCATTTT
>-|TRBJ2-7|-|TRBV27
CASSPNRDGVSYEQYF
TGTGCCAGCAGTCCAAACCGGGACGGAGTCTCCTACGAGCAGTACTTC
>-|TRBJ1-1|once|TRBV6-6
CASSRVSIMNTEAFF
TGTGCCAGCAGCCGCGTTTCGATTATGAACACTGAAGCTTTCTTT
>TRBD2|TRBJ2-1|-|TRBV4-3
CASSRTGGPGGEQFF
TGCGCCAGCAGCCGAACGGGAGGGCCGGGCGGTGAGCAGTTCTTC